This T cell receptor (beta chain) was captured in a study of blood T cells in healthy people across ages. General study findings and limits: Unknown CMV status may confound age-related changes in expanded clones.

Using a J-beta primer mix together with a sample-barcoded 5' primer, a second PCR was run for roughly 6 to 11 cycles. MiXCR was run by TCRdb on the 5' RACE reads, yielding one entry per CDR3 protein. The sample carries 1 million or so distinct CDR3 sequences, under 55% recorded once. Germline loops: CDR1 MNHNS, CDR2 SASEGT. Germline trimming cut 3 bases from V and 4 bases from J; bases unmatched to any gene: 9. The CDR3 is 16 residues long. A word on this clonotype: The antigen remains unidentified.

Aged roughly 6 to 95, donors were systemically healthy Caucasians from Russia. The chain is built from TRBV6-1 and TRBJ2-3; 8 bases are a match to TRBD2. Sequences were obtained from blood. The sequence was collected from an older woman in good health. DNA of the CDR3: TGTGCCAGCAGTGATCTGGGAGCGGGAGAATCAGATACGCAGTATTTT. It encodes CASSDLGAGESDTQYF.